What follows are 6 T cell receptor beta chains derived from one specimen sequenced in a study of cytomegalovirus exposure and HLA in healthy donors. Sequencing used immunoSEQ multiplex PCR; TCRdb keeps in-frame clones, though not all of them. The sample consists of about 280,000 clones, 70% to 90% of them appearing once. The specimen sequenced was PBMCs. These TCRs come from a young woman in good health and CMV-seronegative.

The chain has TRBV7-9 and TRBJ1-1, with a tentative D call TRBD1 (5 bases). Between the trimmed V and J ends, which lost 10 bases and 0 bases, there was a span of 24 bases. Germline assignment: CDR1 SEHNR and CDR2 FQNEAQ (reference sequence). CDR3 size: 17 residues. Here the CDR3 DNA reads TGTGCCATCGCCGGTCCGACAGTGGGTTACATGAACACTGAAGCTTTCTTT. This encodes CAIAGPTVGYMNTEAFF.

DNA of the CDR3: TGCGCCAGCAGTTCCTGGGGGGGGACCTCTGGAAACACCATATATTTT. It codes for CASSSWGGTSGNTIYF. The gene calls are TRBV4-3 and TRBJ1-3; tentatively, D is TRBD1 (5 bases). Trimming left V 6 bases short and J 0 bases short, with 15 bases between. The germline V gene encodes CDR1 LGHNA and CDR2 YSLEER. The CDR3 totals 16 residues.

V gene TRBV7-2 combines with J gene TRBJ1-4, with 10 nucleotides matching TRBD1. V lost 5 bases to trimming and J lost 0 bases; unmatched junction nucleotides: 6. The CDR3 length is 17 residues. Germline V gene sequence: CDR1 SGHTA, CDR2 FQGNSA. CDR3 amino acids: CASSDPGQGATNEKLFF. As DNA, the CDR3 is TGTGCCAGCAGCGATCCCGGACAGGGGGCAACTAATGAAAAACTGTTTTTT.

The rearrangement joins TRBV6-6 to TRBJ1-4; TRBD1 agrees at 7 bases. Germline V gene sequence: CDR1 MNHNY, CDR2 SVGAGI (reference sequence). The CDR3 is 16 amino acids. V shed 0 bases and J 2 bases; nucleotides not matched to a gene: 3. This chain's CDR3 is CASSYSQGVTNEKLFF. The CDR3, as DNA: TGTGCCAGCAGTTACTCGCAGGGGGTGACTAATGAAAAACTGTTTTTT.

This sequence joins TRBV28 and TRBJ2-2; D might be TRBD1 (6 bases). V was cut by 9 bases and J by 4 bases, with 12 bases left in between. CDR1 is MDHEN and CDR2 is SYDVKM in the germline V gene. The CDR3 runs to 13 residues. Here the CDR3 reads CASSQGLTGELFF. In nucleotides, the CDR3 is TGTGCCAGTTCACAGGGCCTCACCGGGGAGCTGTTTTTT. The whole variable domain, filled in from reference TRBV28 and TRBJ2-2, reads DVKVTQSSRYLVKRTGEKVFLECVQDMDHENMFWYRQDPGLGLRLIYFSYDVKMKEKGDIPEGYSVSREKKERFSLILESASTNQTSMYLCASSQGLTGELFFGEGSRLTVL.

The chain uses TRBV18 and TRBJ1-2; tentatively, D is TRBD1 (6 bases). V lost 0 bases, J lost 3 bases, and 8 bases lay in between. CDR1 and CDR2 (germline): KGHSH, LQKENI. This CDR3 comprises 14 residues. CDR3 sequence reads: CASSPPRTDYGYTF. CDR3 bases: TGTGCCAGCTCACCACCGCGGACAGACTATGGCTACACCTTC.